The 20 T cell receptor beta chains below come from one sample, sequenced in a study of cytomegalovirus exposure and HLA in healthy donors. In the PCR, 60 Vbeta and 13 Jbeta primers were used. The table came from immunoSEQ multiplex PCR; TCRdb's copy has only in-frame clones and leaves some out. The table includes approximately 180,000 clones, 75% to 85% detected once. Sequencing input: PBMCs. The receptor source for this set is a woman aged 45-65 years in good health and CMV-seropositive.

The rearrangement links TRBV2 to TRBJ2-6; D not certain. V lost 9 bases and J 1 base, leaving 4 bases between the germline ends. The V gene's germline CDR1 is SNHLY and CDR2 FYNNEI. This CDR3 has 12 residues. The CDR3 DNA reads as TGTGCCAGTCAATCTGGGGCCAACGTCCTGACTTTC. Translating it yields CASQSGANVLTF.

This chain links TRBV6-5 with TRBJ2-2, with 10 bases identical to TRBD1. The junction had 7 bases not matched to a gene; V was cut back by 5 bases and J by 7 bases. This CDR3 comprises 15 residues. Per germline, CDR1 MNHEY and CDR2 SVGAGI. CDR3 sequence (DNA): TGTGCCAGCAGTCCGGGGACAGGGGATGGCGGGGAGCTGTTTTTT. This encodes CASSPGTGDGGELFF.

The V and J genes are TRBV30 and TRBJ2-1; TRBD2 agrees at 12 bases. The CDR3 is 16 amino acids. CDR1 is GTSNPN, CDR2 SVGIG, per germline (reference sequence). The V segment lost 4 bases and the J segment 4 bases; nucleotides outside the gene matches: 8. The chain's CDR3 is CAWTQSTSGGYNEQFF. CDR3 nucleotide sequence: TGTGCCTGGACTCAATCGACTAGCGGGGGTTACAATGAGCAGTTCTTC.

The rearrangement joins TRBV9 to TRBJ2-1; TRBD2 might be the D (6 bases). V lost 1 base and J 5 bases, leaving 16 bases between the germline ends. CDR1 is SGDLS, CDR2 YYNGEE, per germline. The CDR3 runs 16 residues. CDR3 DNA sequence: TGTGCCAGCAGCGTACAACCTAATCGGGGGAACAATGAGCAGTTCTTC. Translated: CASSVQPNRGNNEQFF. Complete variable domain (other parts from reference TRBV9 and TRBJ2-1): DSGVTQTPKHLITATGQRVTLRCSPRSGDLSVYWYQQSLDQGLQFLIQYYNGEERAKGNILERFSAQQFPDLHSELNLSSLELGDSALYFCASSVQPNRGNNEQFFGPGTRLTVL.

V gene TRBV9 combines with J gene TRBJ1-4; D possibly corresponds to TRBD1 (6 bases). The CDR3 is 15 residues long. Per the germline V gene, CDR1 is SGDLS and CDR2 is YYNGEE. V was shortened by 3 bases and J by 4 bases, with 13 bases between the two germline ends. CDR3 protein: CASSARQAFNEKLFF. In nucleotides, the CDR3 is TGTGCCAGCAGCGCGCGACAGGCCTTTAATGAAAAACTGTTTTTT.

The chain is built from TRBV30 and TRBJ1-2; 7 bases agree with TRBD1. The J segment lost 8 bases and the V segment lost 7 bases, leaving 7 bases of the junction unmatched. CDR1 is GTSNPN, CDR2 SVGIG, per germline (reference sequence). This CDR3 is built from 11 residues. The CDR3 loop is CASHRGRGYTF. The CDR3, as DNA: TGTGCCTCTCACAGGGGTCGGGGCTACACCTTC.

In this sample, this clone turned up once. V usage is TRBV4-1 and J usage is TRBJ1-1; 7 nucleotides match TRBD1. Germline V gene lookup returns CDR1 MGHRA and CDR2 YSYEKL. The CDR3 runs 16 residues. The junction had 7 bases not matched to a gene; V was cut back by 3 bases and J by 0 bases. The CDR3 DNA follows: TGCGCCAGCAGCCAGGTTGGGACAGTCATGAACACTGAAGCTTTCTTT. Translating gives CASSQVGTVMNTEAFF.

The chain has TRBV6-5 and TRBJ2-2; unclear D gene. Germline V gene lookup returns CDR1 MNHEY and CDR2 SVGAGI. V shed 5 bases and J shed 0 bases, with 4 bases lying between them. The CDR3 contains 13 residues. In DNA, the CDR3 is TGTGCCAGCAGTGAGTCGAACACCGGGGAGCTGTTTTTT. This gives the protein CASSESNTGELFF.

The chain links TRBV9 to TRBJ2-7; a weak D match, TRBD1 (5 bases). Trimming took off 3 bases at V and 0 bases at J, with 7 bases between the two ends. CDR1 and CDR2 (germline): SGDLS, YYNGEE. The CDR3 sequence is 13 residues long. DNA for the CDR3: TGTGCCAGCAGCGCCGACAGCTCCTACGAGCAGTACTTC. It codes for CASSADSSYEQYF.

V usage is TRBV10-3 and J usage is TRBJ2-3; D uncertain. The V gene lost 2 bases and the J gene lost 2 bases, with 5 bases spanning the gap. The CDR3 loop spans 13 amino acids. The germline V gene encodes CDR1 ENHRY and CDR2 SYGVKD. CDR3 in amino acids: CAISEPITDTQYF. The CDR3 DNA reads TGTGCCATCAGTGAGCCCATCACAGATACGCAGTATTTT.

This clone was picked up one time. J is TRBJ1-2 and V is TRBV5-1; 7 bases are shared with TRBD1. Unmatched junction bases numbered 11, after V lost 4 bases and J lost 2 bases. Germline V gene lookup returns CDR1 SGHRS and CDR2 YFSETQ. The CDR3 has 16 residues. CDR3: CASSPYGTELNYGYTF. As DNA, the CDR3 is TGCGCCAGCAGCCCCTACGGGACAGAGTTGAACTATGGCTACACCTTC.

This clone was seen only a few times. The V and J genes are TRBV7-6 and TRBJ2-1; TRBD2 is a possible D gene (8 bases). This CDR3 contains 16 residues. V lost 5 bases and J 2 bases, leaving 16 bases between the germline ends. Germline V gene data show CDR1 as SGHVS and CDR2 as FNYEAQ. CDR3 region: CASSLRGGQPYNEQFF. DNA of the CDR3: TGTGCCAGCAGCCTTCGGGGGGGACAGCCCTACAATGAGCAGTTCTTC.

The rearrangement joins TRBV27 to TRBJ1-1, with TRBD1 as a possible D gene (5 bases). The CDR3 consists of 11 residues. Germline-derived CDR1 and CDR2 are MNHEY and SMNVEV (reference sequence). The V end was cut by 3 bases, the J end by 11 bases, with 10 bases between. Written as DNA, the CDR3 is TGTGCCAGCAGTTTTGGGACTCGGGCTTTCTTT. Translated, it gives CASSFGTRAFF.

The J gene is TRBJ1-2, the V gene TRBV21-1; TRBD1, the D gene given by the table, was not confirmed from the DNA. TRBV21-1 is designated a pseudogene. This CDR3 has 14 residues. The CDR3: CASRKTGYNYGYTF. The CDR3 DNA reads as TGTGCCAGTAGGAAGACAGGGTATAACTATGGCTACACCTTC.

V gene TRBV2 combines with J gene TRBJ1-6; D ambiguous. This CDR3 has 11 residues. Trimming shortened V by 7 bases and J by 10 bases, and 8 bases separated the two germline ends. CDR1 SNHLY and CDR2 FYNNEI come from the germline V gene. The CDR3 sequence: CASTLTSPLHF. CDR3 DNA: TGTGCCAGCACCCTAACCTCACCCCTCCACTTT.

The CDR3 sequence is CASSLGRGQQETQYF. CDR3 DNA sequence: TGCGCCAGCAGCTTGGGCAGGGGGCAGCAAGAGACCCAGTACTTC. The chain joins TRBV5-1 to TRBJ2-5; TRBD1 agrees at 8 bases. From germline, CDR1 is SGHRS and CDR2 YFSETQ. The CDR3 is 15 residues long. With 0 bases clipped from V and 2 bases from J, the junction kept 3 bases outside the gene matches.

The J gene is TRBJ1-2, the V gene TRBV18; D gene unclear. CDR3 length equals 14 residues. The V gene lost 6 bases and the J gene lost 4 bases, with 15 bases spanning the gap. The germline CDR1 and CDR2 sequences are KGHSH and LQKENI. The CDR3 sequence is CASSHGGYGYGYTF. For the CDR3, the DNA is TGTGCCAGCTCGCATGGAGGGTACGGCTATGGCTACACCTTC.

The chain carries TRBV11-2 and TRBJ1-1; 10 nucleotides agree with TRBD1. The CDR3 sequence is 14 residues long. Per the germline V gene, CDR1 is SGHAT and CDR2 is FQNNGV. Germline trimming cut 5 bases from V and 11 bases from J; bases unmatched to any gene: 11. The CDR3 loop is CASSQDRGPQKAFF. Written as DNA, the CDR3 is TGTGCCAGCAGCCAAGACAGGGGGCCACAGAAGGCTTTCTTT.

V and J are TRBV7-9 and TRBJ2-6; tentative D call: TRBD2 (5 bases). CDR1 and CDR2 from the germline V gene are SEHNR and FQNEAQ (reference sequence). This CDR3 is built from 15 residues. V was pared by 5 bases and J by 3 bases, with 11 bases between. CDR3 sequence: CASSQDAGGANVLTF. The CDR3, as DNA: TGTGCCAGCAGCCAAGACGCGGGTGGGGCCAACGTCCTGACTTTC.

The rearrangement uses TRBV10-3 and TRBJ1-5, with TRBD1 matching 7 bases. The ends lost 6 bases at V and 5 bases at J; junction bases unmatched: 4. This CDR3 is 13 amino acids long. Per germline, CDR1 ENHRY and CDR2 SYGVKD. As DNA, the CDR3 is TGTGCCATCAGCGGACAGGTCGATCAGCCCCAGCATTTT. Amino acid sequence: CAISGQVDQPQHF.